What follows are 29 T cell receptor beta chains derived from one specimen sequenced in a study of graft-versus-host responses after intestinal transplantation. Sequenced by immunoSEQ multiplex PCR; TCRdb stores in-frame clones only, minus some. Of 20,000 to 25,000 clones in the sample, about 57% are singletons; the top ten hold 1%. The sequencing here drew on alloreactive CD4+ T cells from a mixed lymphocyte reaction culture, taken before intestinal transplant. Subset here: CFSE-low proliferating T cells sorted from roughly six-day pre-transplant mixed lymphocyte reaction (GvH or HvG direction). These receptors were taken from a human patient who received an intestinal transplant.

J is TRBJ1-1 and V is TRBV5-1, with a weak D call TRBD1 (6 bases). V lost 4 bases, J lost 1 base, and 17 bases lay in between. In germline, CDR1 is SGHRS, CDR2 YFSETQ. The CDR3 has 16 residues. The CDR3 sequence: CASSQGTSFGNTEAFF. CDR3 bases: TGCGCCAGCAGCCAGGGGACATCTTTTGGGAACACTGAAGCTTTCTTT.

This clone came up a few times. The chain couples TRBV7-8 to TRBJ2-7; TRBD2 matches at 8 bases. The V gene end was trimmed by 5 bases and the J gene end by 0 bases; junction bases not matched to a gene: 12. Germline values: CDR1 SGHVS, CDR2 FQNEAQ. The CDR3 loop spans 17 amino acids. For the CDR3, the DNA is TGTGCCAGCAGCCCTCGGGGGGGTAGCGGGACCTCCTACGAGCAGTACTTC. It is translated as CASSPRGGSGTSYEQYF.

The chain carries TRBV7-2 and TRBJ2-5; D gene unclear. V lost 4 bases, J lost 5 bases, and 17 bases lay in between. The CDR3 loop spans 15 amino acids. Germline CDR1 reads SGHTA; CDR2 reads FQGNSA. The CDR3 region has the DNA TGTGCCAGCAGCTGGGCAGTGGTGGGTCGGGAGACCCAGTACTTC. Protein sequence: CASSWAVVGRETQYF.

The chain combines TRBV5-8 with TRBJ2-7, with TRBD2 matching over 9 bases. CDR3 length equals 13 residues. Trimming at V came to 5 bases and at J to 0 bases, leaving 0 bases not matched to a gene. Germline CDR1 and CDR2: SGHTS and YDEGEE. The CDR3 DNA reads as TGTGCCAGCAGGCGGGAGGGCTCCTACGAGCAGTACTTC. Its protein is CASRREGSYEQYF. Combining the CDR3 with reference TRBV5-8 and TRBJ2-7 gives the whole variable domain EAGVTQSPTHLIKTRGQQATLRCSPISGHTSVYWYQQALGLGLQFLLWYDEGEERNRGNFPPRFSGRQFPNYSSELNVNALELEDSALYLCASRREGSYEQYFGPGTRLTVT.

CDR3 amino acids: CASSFAGPNYGYTF. The CDR3 DNA reads TGTGCCAGCAGTTTCGCGGGACCCAACTATGGCTACACCTTC. This sequence joins TRBV28 and TRBJ1-2, with D possibly matching TRBD1 (5 bases). CDR1 is MDHEN, CDR2 SYDVKM, per germline. Trimming took 3 bases from V and 2 from J, leaving 10 bases between them. The CDR3 is made up of 14 amino acids.

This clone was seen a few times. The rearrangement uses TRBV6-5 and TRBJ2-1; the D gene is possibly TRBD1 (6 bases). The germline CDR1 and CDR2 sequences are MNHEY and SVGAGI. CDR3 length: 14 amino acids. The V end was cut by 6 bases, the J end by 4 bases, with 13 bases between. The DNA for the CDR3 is TGTGCCAGCAGCACTCGGACAGTTTACAATGAGCAGTTCTTC. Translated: CASSTRTVYNEQFF.

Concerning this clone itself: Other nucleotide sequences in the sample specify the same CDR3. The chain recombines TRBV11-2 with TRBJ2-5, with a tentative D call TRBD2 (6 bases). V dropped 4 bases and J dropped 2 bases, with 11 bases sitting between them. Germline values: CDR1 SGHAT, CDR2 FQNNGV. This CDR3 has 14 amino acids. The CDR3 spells CASSWGLAQETQYF. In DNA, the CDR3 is TGTGCCAGCAGCTGGGGTCTAGCGCAAGAGACCCAGTACTTC.

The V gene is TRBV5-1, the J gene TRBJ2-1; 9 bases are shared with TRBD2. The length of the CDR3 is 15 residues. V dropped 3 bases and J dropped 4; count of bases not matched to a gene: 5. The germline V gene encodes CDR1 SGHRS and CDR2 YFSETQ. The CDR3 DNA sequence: TGCGCCAGCAGCTCGCTAGCGGGACGTTACAATGAGCAGTTCTTC. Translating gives CASSSLAGRYNEQFF.

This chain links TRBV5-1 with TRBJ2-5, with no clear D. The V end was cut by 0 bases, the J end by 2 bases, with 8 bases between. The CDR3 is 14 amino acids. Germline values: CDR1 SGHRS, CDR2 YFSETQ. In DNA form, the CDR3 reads TGCGCCAGCAGCTTGGTGCGAGGTCAAGAGACCCAGTACTTC. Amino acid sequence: CASSLVRGQETQYF.

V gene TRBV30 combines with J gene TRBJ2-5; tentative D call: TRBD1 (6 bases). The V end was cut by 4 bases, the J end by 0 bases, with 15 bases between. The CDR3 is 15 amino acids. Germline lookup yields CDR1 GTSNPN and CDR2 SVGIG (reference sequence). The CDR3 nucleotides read TGTGCCTGGAAAAGGGACATCCTGTACCAAGAGACCCAGTACTTC. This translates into CAWKRDILYQETQYF.

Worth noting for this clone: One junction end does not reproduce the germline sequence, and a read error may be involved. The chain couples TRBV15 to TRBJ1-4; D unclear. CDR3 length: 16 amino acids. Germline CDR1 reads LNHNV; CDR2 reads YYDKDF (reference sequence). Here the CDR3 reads CAASRLKAGTNEKLFF. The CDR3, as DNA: TGTGCCGCCAGCAGATTGAAGGCGGGCACTAATGAAAAACTGTTTTTT. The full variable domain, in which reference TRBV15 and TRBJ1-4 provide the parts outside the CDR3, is DAMVIQNPRYQVTQFGKPVTLSCSQTLNHNVMYWYQQKSSQAPKLLFHYYDKDFNNEADTPDNFQSRRPNTSFCFLDIRSPGLGDTAMYLCAASRLKAGTNEKLFFGSGTQLSVL.

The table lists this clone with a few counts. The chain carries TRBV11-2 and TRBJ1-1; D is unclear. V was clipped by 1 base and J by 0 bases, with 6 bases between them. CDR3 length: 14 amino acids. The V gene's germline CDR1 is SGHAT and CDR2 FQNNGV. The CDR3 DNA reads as TGTGCCAGCAGCTTAGGTTTCGTGAACACTGAAGCTTTCTTT. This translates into CASSLGFVNTEAFF.

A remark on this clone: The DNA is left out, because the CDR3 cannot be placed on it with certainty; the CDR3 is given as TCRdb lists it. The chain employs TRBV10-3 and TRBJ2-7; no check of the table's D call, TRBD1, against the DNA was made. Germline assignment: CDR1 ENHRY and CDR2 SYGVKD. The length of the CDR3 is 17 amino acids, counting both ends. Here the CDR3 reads CAISDPFFGQASYEQYF.

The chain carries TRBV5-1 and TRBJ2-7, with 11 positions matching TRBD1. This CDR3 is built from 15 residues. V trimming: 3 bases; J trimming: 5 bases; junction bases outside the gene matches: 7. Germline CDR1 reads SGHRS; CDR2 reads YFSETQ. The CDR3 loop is CASSYRTGGRDEQYF. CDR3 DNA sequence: TGCGCCAGCAGCTACAGGACAGGGGGCAGGGACGAGCAGTACTTC.

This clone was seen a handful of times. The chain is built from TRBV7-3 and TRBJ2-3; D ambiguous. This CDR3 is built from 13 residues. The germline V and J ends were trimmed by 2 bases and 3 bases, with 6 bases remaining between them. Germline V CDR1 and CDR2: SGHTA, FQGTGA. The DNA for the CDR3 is TGTGCCAGCAGCTTATCCTTTACAGATACGCAGTATTTT. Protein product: CASSLSFTDTQYF.

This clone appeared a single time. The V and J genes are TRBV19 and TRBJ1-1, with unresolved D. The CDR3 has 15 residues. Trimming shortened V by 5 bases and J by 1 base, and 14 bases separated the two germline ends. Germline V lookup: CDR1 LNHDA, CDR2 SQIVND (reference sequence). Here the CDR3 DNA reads TGTGCCAGTAGTCCGGGGAGAACTTGGAACACTGAAGCTTTCTTT. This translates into CASSPGRTWNTEAFF.

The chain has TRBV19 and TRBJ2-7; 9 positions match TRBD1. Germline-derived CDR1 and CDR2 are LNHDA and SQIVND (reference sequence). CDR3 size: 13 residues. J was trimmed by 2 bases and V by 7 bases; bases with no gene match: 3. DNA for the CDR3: TGTGCCAGTAAGCGACAGGGGGCCTACGAGCAGTACTTC. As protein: CASKRQGAYEQYF.

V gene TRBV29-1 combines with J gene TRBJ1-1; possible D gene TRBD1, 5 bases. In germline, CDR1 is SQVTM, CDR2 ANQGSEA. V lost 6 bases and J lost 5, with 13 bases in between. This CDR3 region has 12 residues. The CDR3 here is CSVRRRGTEAFF. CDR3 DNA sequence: TGCAGCGTCCGGCGAAGGGGAACTGAAGCTTTCTTT.

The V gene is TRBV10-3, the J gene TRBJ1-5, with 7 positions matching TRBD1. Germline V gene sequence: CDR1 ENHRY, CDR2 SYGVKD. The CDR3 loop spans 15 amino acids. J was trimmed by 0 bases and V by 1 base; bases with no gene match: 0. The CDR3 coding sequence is TGTGCCATCAGTGAGTGGGACAGTAGCAATCAGCCCCAGCATTTT. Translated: CAISEWDSSNQPQHF.

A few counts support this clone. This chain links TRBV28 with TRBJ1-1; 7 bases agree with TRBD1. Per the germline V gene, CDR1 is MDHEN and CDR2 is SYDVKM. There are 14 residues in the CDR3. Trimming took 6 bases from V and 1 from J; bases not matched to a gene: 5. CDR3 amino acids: CASSQTGPNTEAFF. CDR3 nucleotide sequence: TGTGCCAGCAGCCAGACAGGGCCGAACACTGAAGCTTTCTTT.

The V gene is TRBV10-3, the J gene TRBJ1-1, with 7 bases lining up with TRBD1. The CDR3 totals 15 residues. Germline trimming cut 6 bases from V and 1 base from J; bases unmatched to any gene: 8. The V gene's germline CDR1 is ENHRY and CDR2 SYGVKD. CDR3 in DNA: TGTGCCATCAGAAGGACAGGAACTGAGAACACTGAAGCTTTCTTT. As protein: CAIRRTGTENTEAFF.

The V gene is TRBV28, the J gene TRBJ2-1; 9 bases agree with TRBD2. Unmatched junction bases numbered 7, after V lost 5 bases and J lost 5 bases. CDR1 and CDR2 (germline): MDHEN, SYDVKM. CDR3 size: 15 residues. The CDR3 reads CASSILAGSNNEQFF. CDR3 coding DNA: TGTGCCAGCAGTATACTAGCGGGTAGCAACAATGAGCAGTTCTTC.

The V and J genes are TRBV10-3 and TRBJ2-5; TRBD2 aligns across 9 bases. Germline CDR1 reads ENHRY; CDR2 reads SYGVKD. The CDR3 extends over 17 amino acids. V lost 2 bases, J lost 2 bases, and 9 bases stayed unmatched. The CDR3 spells CAISEPQGLAPQETQYF. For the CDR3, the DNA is TGTGCCATCAGTGAGCCCCAGGGACTAGCTCCTCAAGAGACCCAGTACTTC.

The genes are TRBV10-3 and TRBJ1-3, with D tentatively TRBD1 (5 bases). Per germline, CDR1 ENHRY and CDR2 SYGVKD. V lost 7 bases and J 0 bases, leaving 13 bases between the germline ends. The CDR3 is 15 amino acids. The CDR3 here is CAINTGSFSGNTIYF. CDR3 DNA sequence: TGTGCCATCAATACAGGTTCTTTCTCTGGAAACACCATATATTTT.

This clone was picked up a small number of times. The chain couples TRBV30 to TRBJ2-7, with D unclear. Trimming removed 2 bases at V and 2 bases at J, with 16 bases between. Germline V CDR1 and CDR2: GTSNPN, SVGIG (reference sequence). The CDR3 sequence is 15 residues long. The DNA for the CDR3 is TGTGCCTGGAGTAAGTCGGCAGGTCTTCCCTACGAGCAGTACTTC. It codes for CAWSKSAGLPYEQYF. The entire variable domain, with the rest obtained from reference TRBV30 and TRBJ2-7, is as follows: SQTIHQWPATLVQPVGSPLSLECTVEGTSNPNLYWYRQAAGRGLQLLFYSVGIGQISSEVPQNLSASRPQDRQFILSSKKLLLSDSGFYLCAWSKSAGLPYEQYFGPGTRLTVT.

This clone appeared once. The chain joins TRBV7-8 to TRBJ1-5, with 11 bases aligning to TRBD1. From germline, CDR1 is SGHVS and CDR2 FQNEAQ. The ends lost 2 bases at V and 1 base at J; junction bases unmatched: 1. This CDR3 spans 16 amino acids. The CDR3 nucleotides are TGTGCCAGCAGCTTACGGGACAGGGGGAGCAATCAGCCCCAGCATTTT. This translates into CASSLRDRGSNQPQHF.

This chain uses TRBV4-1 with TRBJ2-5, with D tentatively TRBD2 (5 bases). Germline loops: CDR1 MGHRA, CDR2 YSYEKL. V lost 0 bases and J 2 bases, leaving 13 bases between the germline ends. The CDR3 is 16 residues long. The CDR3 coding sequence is TGCGCCAGCAGCCAAGAAACGGCTAGCCTTCAAGAGACCCAGTACTTC. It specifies CASSQETASLQETQYF.

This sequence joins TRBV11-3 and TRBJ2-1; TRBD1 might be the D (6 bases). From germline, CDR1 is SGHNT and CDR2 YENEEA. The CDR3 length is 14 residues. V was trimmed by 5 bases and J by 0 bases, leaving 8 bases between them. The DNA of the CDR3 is TGTGCCAGCAGCCAAGGGGGCTCCTACAATGAGCAGTTCTTC. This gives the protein CASSQGGSYNEQFF.

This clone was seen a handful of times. Here the CDR3 reads CASSRQGNIPNYGYTF. Written as DNA, the CDR3 is TGTGCCAGCAGTCGACAGGGGAACATACCTAACTATGGCTACACCTTC. The chain has TRBV27 and TRBJ1-2, with TRBD1 identical over 8 bases. The CDR3 length is 16 residues. Germline values: CDR1 MNHEY, CDR2 SMNVEV (reference sequence). V dropped 5 bases and J dropped 0; count of bases not matched to a gene: 8.